The rows below give T cell receptor beta chains drawn from one sample of a study of blood T cell repertoires in COVID-19. Repertoires were generated with immunoSEQ multiplex PCR, while TCRdb's copy carries only in-frame clones and drops some. The data show tens of thousands of clones, around 88% seen once. Source material: peripheral blood. The source is a human donor with active COVID-19. The donor label of this sample is uncertain. Each CDR3 is given with its conserved first and last residue. Each record gives: CDR3 DNA, CDR3 protein, D gene, V gene, J gene, clone size. D genes are given only for firm matches. Size tells how often a clone was seen (once, few, many) or the class of an expanded clone, and some rows leave it out.

cdr3_nt: TGTGCCACCAGTGAAATTAGACTAGCGGGAGGAAACGAGCAGTACTTC
cdr3_aa: CATSEIRLAGGNEQYF
d_call: TRBD2
v_call: TRBV24-1
j_call: TRBJ2-7
clone_size: .

cdr3_nt: TGTGCCAGCAGTTTGGGGACAGTTGACTACACCTTC
cdr3_aa: CASSLGTVDYTF
d_call: TRBD1
v_call: TRBV28
j_call: TRBJ1-2
clone_size: .

cdr3_nt: TGTGCCAGCAGCTTGGTCACAGGGAGCGATGGCTACACCTTC
cdr3_aa: CASSLVTGSDGYTF
d_call: .
v_call: TRBV5-4
j_call: TRBJ1-2
clone_size: .

cdr3_nt: TGTGCCAGTAGTATGGGGCGAGATCAGCCCCAGCATTTT
cdr3_aa: CASSMGRDQPQHF
d_call: .
v_call: TRBV19
j_call: TRBJ1-5
clone_size: few

cdr3_nt: TGTGCCAGCAGTAGACAGGTAAACTACGAGCAGTACTTC
cdr3_aa: CASSRQVNYEQYF
d_call: .
v_call: TRBV2
j_call: TRBJ2-7
clone_size: .

cdr3_nt: TGTGCCACCAGTGATTTTCCTAGCGGGAGCGCCGGGGAGCTGTTTTTT
cdr3_aa: CATSDFPSGSAGELFF
d_call: TRBD2
v_call: TRBV24-1
j_call: TRBJ2-2
clone_size: once

cdr3_nt: TGTGCCAGCAGCCGGACTAGCGGGAGGAAAGATACGCAGTATTTT
cdr3_aa: CASSRTSGRKDTQYF
d_call: TRBD2
v_call: TRBV7-9
j_call: TRBJ2-3
clone_size: .

cdr3_nt: TGTGCCTGGGGACAGGGGGTTAGGGAGCAGTACTTC
cdr3_aa: CAWGQGVREQYF
d_call: TRBD1
v_call: TRBV30
j_call: TRBJ2-7
clone_size: .

cdr3_nt: TGTGCCAGCAGCGTCAATGCAGGGGGCATGGAGCCCCAGCATTTT
cdr3_aa: CASSVNAGGMEPQHF
d_call: TRBD1
v_call: TRBV9
j_call: TRBJ1-5
clone_size: once

cdr3_nt: TGTGCCAGCAGCTCGACTAGCGGGACCAACATTCAGTACTTC
cdr3_aa: CASSSTSGTNIQYF
d_call: TRBD2
v_call: TRBV11-1
j_call: TRBJ2-4
clone_size: .

cdr3_nt: TGTGCCAGCGGACAGGGCTTCACCGGGGAGCTGTTTTTT
cdr3_aa: CASGQGFTGELFF
d_call: TRBD1
v_call: TRBV2
j_call: TRBJ2-2
clone_size: .

cdr3_nt: TGTGCCTGGAGTGTAAAAAGTAACAGCATCAATCAGCCCCAGCATTTT
cdr3_aa: CAWSVKSNSINQPQHF
d_call: .
v_call: TRBV30
j_call: TRBJ1-5
clone_size: .

cdr3_nt: TGTGCCATCAGCCGGACAGGGAGCTCCTACGAGCAGTACTTC
cdr3_aa: CAISRTGSSYEQYF
d_call: TRBD1
v_call: TRBV10-3
j_call: TRBJ2-7
clone_size: .

cdr3_nt: TGTGCCAGTAAAGATAGTAGGGGGAACCTTGAGCAGTTCTTC
cdr3_aa: CASKDSRGNLEQFF
d_call: .
v_call: TRBV19
j_call: TRBJ2-1
clone_size: once

cdr3_nt: TGTGCCAGCAGCTTAGCATCGAAACTCGGGACAGCGTCCTACGAGCAGTACTTC
cdr3_aa: CASSLASKLGTASYEQYF
d_call: TRBD1
v_call: TRBV7-9
j_call: TRBJ2-7
clone_size: .

cdr3_nt: TGTGCCAGCAGCTCCGCCGGGTTAAACACCGGGGAGCTGTTTTTT
cdr3_aa: CASSSAGLNTGELFF
d_call: .
v_call: TRBV5-4
j_call: TRBJ2-2
clone_size: few

cdr3_nt: TGTGCCAGCAGTAGACCGGGACAGCGGAACACCGGGGAGCTGTTTTTT
cdr3_aa: CASSRPGQRNTGELFF
d_call: TRBD1
v_call: TRBV6-2/TRBV6-3
j_call: TRBJ2-2
clone_size: .

cdr3_nt: TGTGCCAGCAGCCAAGCTCGACTAGCGGGAGGATTAGATACGCAGTATTTT
cdr3_aa: CASSQARLAGGLDTQYF
d_call: TRBD2
v_call: TRBV14
j_call: TRBJ2-3
clone_size: once

cdr3_nt: TGTGCCAGCAGCACTAGAAGAGAGACCCAGTACTTC
cdr3_aa: CASSTRRETQYF
d_call: .
v_call: TRBV7-8
j_call: TRBJ2-5
clone_size: once

cdr3_nt: TGTGCCAGCAGCCCAAGGAGGCAGGGGAACGAGCAGTACTTC
cdr3_aa: CASSPRRQGNEQYF
d_call: .
v_call: TRBV11-3
j_call: TRBJ2-7
clone_size: .

cdr3_nt: TGTGCCAGCAGTGACTCGAGTTTCCCCAGTAGCGGGATAATAGATACGCAGTATTTT
cdr3_aa: CASSDSSFPSSGIIDTQYF
d_call: TRBD2
v_call: TRBV6-4
j_call: TRBJ2-3
clone_size: .

cdr3_nt: TGTGCCAGCAGCAGGTATCTCCGGTTCCACCGCCGCGGTACGCAGTATTTT
cdr3_aa: CASSRYLRFHRRGTQYF
d_call: .
v_call: TRBV21-1
j_call: TRBJ2-3
clone_size: .

cdr3_nt: TGTGCCAGCTCACTCACCACCTTCGGATCTCTAGGGAGGGCGGTGAACACTGAAGCTTTCTTT
cdr3_aa: CASSLTTFGSLGRAVNTEAFF
d_call: .
v_call: TRBV18
j_call: TRBJ1-1
clone_size: .

cdr3_nt: TGTGCCACCAGTGCCGGTGGGGAGGCCTACGAAAAACTGTTTTTT
cdr3_aa: CATSAGGEAYEKLFF
d_call: .
v_call: TRBV24-1
j_call: TRBJ1-4
clone_size: .

cdr3_nt: TGTGCCAGCAGCTCTACAGGGCGACTATACGAGCAGTACTTC
cdr3_aa: CASSSTGRLYEQYF
d_call: .
v_call: TRBV7-9
j_call: TRBJ2-7
clone_size: .

cdr3_nt: TGTGCCAGCTCACCGAGGAACCAAGAGACCCAGTACTTC
cdr3_aa: CASSPRNQETQYF
d_call: .
v_call: TRBV18
j_call: TRBJ2-5
clone_size: .